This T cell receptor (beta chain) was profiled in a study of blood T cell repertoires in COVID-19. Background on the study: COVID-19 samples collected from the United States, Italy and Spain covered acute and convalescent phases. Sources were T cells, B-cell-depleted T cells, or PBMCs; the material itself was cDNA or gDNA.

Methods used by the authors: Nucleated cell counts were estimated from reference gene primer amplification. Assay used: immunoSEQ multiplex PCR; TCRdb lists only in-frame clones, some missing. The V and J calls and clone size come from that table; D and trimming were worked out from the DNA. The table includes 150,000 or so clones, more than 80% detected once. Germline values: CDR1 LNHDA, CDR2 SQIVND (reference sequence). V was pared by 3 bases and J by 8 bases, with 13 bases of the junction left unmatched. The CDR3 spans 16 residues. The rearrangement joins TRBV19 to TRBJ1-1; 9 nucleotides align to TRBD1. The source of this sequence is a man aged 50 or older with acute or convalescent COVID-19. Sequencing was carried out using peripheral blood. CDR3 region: CASSIRSGTGQREAFF. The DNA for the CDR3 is TGTGCCAGTAGTATCAGGTCCGGGACAGGGCAGCGGGAAGCTTTCTTT.